This T cell receptor beta chain was documented in a study of T cells in localized non-small cell lung cancer. With regard to this clone: What it recognizes is unknown.

V was cut by 8 bases and J by 4 bases, with 14 bases left in between. The CDR3 covers 13 residues. Per germline, CDR1 MNHNS and CDR2 SASEGT. The study's findings and limits: Highest T cell clonality was seen in uninvolved adjacent lung, surpassing that measured in tumor. Because researchers sequenced only one region of the tumor, heterogeneity is still possible. Prolonged overall survival went with higher T cell density in the blood. Appearance in adjacent lung was seen for a median 57 of the top 100 tumor clones.

TCRdb keeps only in-frame clones here, not all; method: immunoSEQ multiplex PCR. In the table there are fewer than 8,000 clones, 85% to 95% of which are singletons. The sample was peripheral blood, taken before any cancer treatment. The chain carries TRBV6-1 and TRBJ1-2; TRBD1 might be the D (5 bases). The clonotype comes from a woman aged 35 to 75 with stage I lung adenocarcinoma. CDR3 nucleotide sequence: TGTGCCAGCGAACAACAGGAATTCTATGGCTACACCTTC. This sequence encodes CASEQQEFYGYTF.